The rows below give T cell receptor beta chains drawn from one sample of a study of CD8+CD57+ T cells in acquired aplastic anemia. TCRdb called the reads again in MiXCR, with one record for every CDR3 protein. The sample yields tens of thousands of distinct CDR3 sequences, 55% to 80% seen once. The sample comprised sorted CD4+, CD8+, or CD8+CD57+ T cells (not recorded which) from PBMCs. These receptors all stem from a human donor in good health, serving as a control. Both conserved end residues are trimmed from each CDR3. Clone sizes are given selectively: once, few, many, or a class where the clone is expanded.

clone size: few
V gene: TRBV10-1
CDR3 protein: ASRADRGSGNTIY

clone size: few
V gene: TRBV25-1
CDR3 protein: ASSDLPGQGYGANVLT

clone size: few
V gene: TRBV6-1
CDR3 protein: ASSQKGPRYGYT

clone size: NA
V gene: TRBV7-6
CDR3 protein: ASSQGQIVAEAF

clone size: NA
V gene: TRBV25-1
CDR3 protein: ASSVGEANEKLF

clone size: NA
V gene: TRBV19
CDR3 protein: ATRQGEAGNTIY

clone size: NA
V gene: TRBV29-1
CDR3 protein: SVGQGVSYEQY

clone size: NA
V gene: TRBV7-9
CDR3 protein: ASSLAGGALQETQY

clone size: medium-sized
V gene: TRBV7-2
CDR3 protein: ASSWPGYEQY

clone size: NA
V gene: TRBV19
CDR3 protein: ASTIGGQPQH

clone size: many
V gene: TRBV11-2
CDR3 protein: ASSLNYEQY

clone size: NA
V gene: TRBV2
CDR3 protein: ASSVYGNEKLF

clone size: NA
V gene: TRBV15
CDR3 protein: ATSRGQGGTNHGYT

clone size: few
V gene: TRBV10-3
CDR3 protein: AISAGTGTRSNYGYT

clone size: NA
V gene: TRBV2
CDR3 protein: ASSDNTDTEAF

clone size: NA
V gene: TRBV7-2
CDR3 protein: ASSEAGNTEAF

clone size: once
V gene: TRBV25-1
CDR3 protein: ASSDGQVGGELF

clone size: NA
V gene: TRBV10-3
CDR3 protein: AISESPVGNQPQH

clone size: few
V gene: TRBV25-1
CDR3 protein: ASSEGQRTLTDTQY

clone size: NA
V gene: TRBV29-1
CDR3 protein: SAGMLAGPGGDTQY

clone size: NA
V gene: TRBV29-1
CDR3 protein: SVQAGTGGEEQY

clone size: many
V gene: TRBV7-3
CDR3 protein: ASSLLGGAGEQY

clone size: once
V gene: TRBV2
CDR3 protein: ASRDQGVYGSPLH

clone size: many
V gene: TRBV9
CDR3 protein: ASGPGTGGRTEAF

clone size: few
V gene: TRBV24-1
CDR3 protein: ATSDAPGQPQH

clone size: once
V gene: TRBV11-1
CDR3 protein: ASSLATGLNNSPLH

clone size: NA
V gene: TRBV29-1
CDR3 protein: SVEEGQGYEQY

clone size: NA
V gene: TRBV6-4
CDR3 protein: ASGFDSLEQY

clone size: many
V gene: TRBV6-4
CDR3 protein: ASRPGLGSDTQY

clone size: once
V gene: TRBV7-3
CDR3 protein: ASSLGGRSTDTQY

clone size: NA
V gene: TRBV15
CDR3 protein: ATSRGHGYEQF

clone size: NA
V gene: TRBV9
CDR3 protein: ASSGTGGSYEQY

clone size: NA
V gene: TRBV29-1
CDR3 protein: SVAPRFRDTQY

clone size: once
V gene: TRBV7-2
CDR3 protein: ASSLSSYEQY

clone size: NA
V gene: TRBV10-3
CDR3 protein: AIQGGRGETQY

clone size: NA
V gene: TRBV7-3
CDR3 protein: ASSPVLGGLETQY

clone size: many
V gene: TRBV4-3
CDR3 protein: ASSQVRLPNTGELF

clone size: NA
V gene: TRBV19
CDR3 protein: ASSIAAAISYNSPLH

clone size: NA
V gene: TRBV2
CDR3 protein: ASSADRERRPLH

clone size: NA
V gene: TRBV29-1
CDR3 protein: SVAPRVRTDTQY